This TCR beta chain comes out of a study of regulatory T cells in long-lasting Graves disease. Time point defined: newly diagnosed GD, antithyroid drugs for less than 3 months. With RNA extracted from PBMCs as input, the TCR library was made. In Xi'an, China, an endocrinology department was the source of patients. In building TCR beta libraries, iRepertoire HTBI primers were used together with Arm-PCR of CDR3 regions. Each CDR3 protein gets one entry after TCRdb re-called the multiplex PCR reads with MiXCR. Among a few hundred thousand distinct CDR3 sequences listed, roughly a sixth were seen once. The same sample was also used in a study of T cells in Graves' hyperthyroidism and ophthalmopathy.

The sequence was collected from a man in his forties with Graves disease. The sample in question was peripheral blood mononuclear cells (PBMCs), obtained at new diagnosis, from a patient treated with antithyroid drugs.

CDR3 nucleotides: TGCGCCAGCAGCTTGAACGCAGAAACCAACATTCAGTACTTC. It is translated as CASSLNAETNIQYF. The V and J genes are TRBV5-1 and TRBJ2-4, with D uncertain. V was shortened by 1 base and J by 7 bases, with 12 bases between the two germline ends. CDR3 size: 14 residues. CDR1 is SGHRS and CDR2 is YFSETQ in the germline V gene.